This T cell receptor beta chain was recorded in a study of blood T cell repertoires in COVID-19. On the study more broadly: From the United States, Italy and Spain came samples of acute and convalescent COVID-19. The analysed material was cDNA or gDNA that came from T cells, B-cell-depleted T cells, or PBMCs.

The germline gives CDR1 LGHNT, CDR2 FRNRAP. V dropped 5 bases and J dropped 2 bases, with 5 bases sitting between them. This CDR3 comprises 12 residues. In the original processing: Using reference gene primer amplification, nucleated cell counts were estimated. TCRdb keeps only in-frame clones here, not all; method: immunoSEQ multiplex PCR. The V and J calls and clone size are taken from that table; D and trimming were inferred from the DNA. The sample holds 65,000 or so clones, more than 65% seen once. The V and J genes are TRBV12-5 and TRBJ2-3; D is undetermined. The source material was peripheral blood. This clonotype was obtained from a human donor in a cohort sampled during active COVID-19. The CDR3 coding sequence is TGTGCTAGTGGTAGACACACAGATACGCAGTATTTT. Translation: CASGRHTDTQYF.